Listed here is a single T cell receptor (beta chain). Its antigen is not identified. The CDR3 covers 14 residues. The germline CDR1 and CDR2 sequences are SEHNR and FQNEAQ (reference sequence). With 5 bases clipped from V and 8 bases from J, the junction kept 9 bases outside the gene matches. These data belong to a study of cytomegalovirus exposure and HLA in healthy donors. Study observations and caveats: Cytomegalovirus association was listed for 164 TCR beta chains.

The repertoire was sequenced with immunoSEQ multiplex PCR; TCRdb's copy has only in-frame clones and lacks some. This sample yields roughly 260,000 clones, of which almost 90% are seen a single time; under 0.4% belongs to the top ten. This receptor was obtained from a woman aged 18-29 years in good health and CMV-seronegative. This rearrangement joins TRBV7-9 to TRBJ1-2, with 9 bases matching TRBD1. Specimen: PBMCs. The CDR3 DNA sequence: TGTGCCAGCAGCGCCGGACAGGGGAACGGGGGCTACACCTTC. It encodes CASSAGQGNGGYTF.